These 31 T cell receptor beta chains originate from one sample sequenced in a study of beta chain features in type 1 diabetes (dated by TCRdb to 2017 to 2018). To prepare the library, the immunoSEQ multiplex PCR assay was applied. All of the isolated RNA was reverse transcribed with the High Capacity cDNA Reverse Transcription Kit, so expressed TCRB transcripts were sequenced. Entries here come from immuneACCESS through TCRdb and include only in-frame sequences with V and J called. Some clones fail to appear in such tables; in the studies checked, an unresolved V gene covers under half of the shortfall, and the cause of the remainder is unknown. The sample table holds 400,000 to 550,000 clones, of which 11% were seen once. The ten most abundant clones make up 0.046% of the sample. The source material was naive CD4+ T cells from blood. The cell subset or site label, as the study defines it: true naive CD4+ T cells. All receptors derive from a woman aged 18-29 years in good health.

A few counts support this clone. The chain has TRBV18 and TRBJ2-5; D is ambiguous. The germline CDR1 and CDR2 sequences are KGHSH and LQKENI. Trimming took 1 base from V and 4 from J, leaving 19 bases between them. CDR3 length: 17 residues. The DNA for the CDR3 is TGTGCCAGCTCACCACAGTCTAGAGGCGCCCAGGTAGAGACCCAGTACTTC. This sequence encodes CASSPQSRGAQVETQYF.

The V and J genes are TRBV5-1 and TRBJ2-3, with D possibly called TRBD1 or TRBD2 (5 bases each). CDR1 is SGHRS, CDR2 YFSETQ, per germline. Trimming left V 0 bases short and J 1 base short, with 9 bases between. This CDR3 contains 15 residues. CDR3 protein: CASSLVGEGTDTQYF. CDR3 coding DNA: TGCGCCAGCAGCTTGGTGGGGGAAGGCACAGATACGCAGTATTTT.

The chain recombines TRBV15 with TRBJ1-3, with unresolved D. V was pared by 8 bases and J by 0 bases, with 8 bases between. Germline V gives CDR1 LNHNV, CDR2 YYDKDF (reference sequence). The CDR3 loop spans 13 amino acids. The CDR3 sequence: CATSGVSGNTIYF. DNA of the CDR3: TGTGCCACCTCTGGGGTCTCTGGAAACACCATATATTTT.

The chain's CDR3 is CASSLEAAMSVETQYF. CDR3 sequence (DNA): TGTGCCAGCAGCTTAGAGGCGGCCATGTCAGTGGAGACCCAGTACTTC. The rearrangement joins TRBV7-2 to TRBJ2-5, with D uncertain. V lost 1 base and J 5 bases, leaving 17 bases between the germline ends. There are 16 residues in the CDR3. Germline lookup yields CDR1 SGHTA and CDR2 FQGNSA.

The CDR3 DNA sequence: TGTGCCAGCAGTGGACAGAGATCCACCGGGGAGCTGTTTTTT. Encoded protein: CASSGQRSTGELFF. The chain uses TRBV28 and TRBJ2-2; D is perhaps TRBD1 (6 bases). V lost 5 bases, J lost 4 bases, and 11 bases lay in between. Looked up from germline, CDR1 is MDHEN and CDR2 is SYDVKM. This CDR3 spans 14 amino acids.

This chain connects TRBV5-4 to TRBJ2-3; D may match TRBD1 or TRBD2 (5 bases each). The CDR3 loop spans 13 amino acids. Per germline, CDR1 SGHNT and CDR2 YYREEE (reference sequence). V gave up 4 bases and J gave up 3 bases, with 9 bases separating them. The CDR3 DNA reads TGTGCCAGCAGCCGGGACCCGACAGATACGCAGTATTTT. The encoded protein is CASSRDPTDTQYF.

In this sample, this clone turned up once. The chain joins TRBV4-2 to TRBJ1-5, with D perhaps TRBD1 (5 bases). V lost 0 bases, J lost 4 bases, and 10 bases lay in between. CDR1 LGHNA and CDR2 YNFKEQ come from the germline V gene. This CDR3 contains 15 residues. The CDR3 DNA reads TGTGCCAGCAGCCAAGATGCCAGGGCAAATCAGCCCCAGCATTTT. This translates into CASSQDARANQPQHF.

This clone was seen more than once but under ten times. CDR3 DNA: TGTGCCAGCTCGTTCGACAGGCCCGCCACCGGGGAGCTGTTTTTT. It codes for CASSFDRPATGELFF. The V gene is TRBV18, the J gene TRBJ2-2, with D maybe TRBD1 (6 bases). This CDR3 is built from 15 residues. Trimming stripped 6 bases from V and 4 bases from J, with 15 bases between. Germline CDR1 reads KGHSH; CDR2 reads LQKENI.

The chain couples TRBV6-6 to TRBJ2-3; D call uncertain. CDR3 size: 14 residues. Germline V gene sequence: CDR1 MNHNY, CDR2 SVGAGI (reference sequence). Trimming left V 5 bases short and J 1 base short, with 10 bases between. The CDR3 reads CASSHKGRTDTQYF. In DNA, the CDR3 is TGTGCCAGCAGTCACAAAGGACGCACAGATACGCAGTATTTT.

This chain joins TRBV7-2 and TRBJ2-2, with 7 bases matching TRBD1. The CDR3 has 14 residues. V gave up 3 bases and J gave up 8 bases; unmatched junction bases: 6. Germline loops: CDR1 SGHTA, CDR2 FQGNSA. The CDR3 loop reads CASSFRTGRGELFF. CDR3 sequence (DNA): TGTGCCAGCAGCTTCCGGACAGGAAGAGGGGAGCTGTTTTTT.

The CDR3 DNA is TGTGCCAGCAGCGTCAGGGTGGGGACTAGCGTCTACAATGAGCAGTTCTTC. Translating it yields CASSVRVGTSVYNEQFF. The chain joins TRBV9 to TRBJ2-1, with TRBD2 matching 10 bases. The trim removed 2 bases at V and 3 bases at J, leaving 8 bases unmatched. The CDR3 is 17 residues long. The germline V gene encodes CDR1 SGDLS and CDR2 YYNGEE.

In its sample, this clone was seen a few times. The CDR3 coding sequence is TGTGCCTGGAGTGTAGTGGAGAGCACTGGCACAGATACGCAGTATTTT. It specifies CAWSVVESTGTDTQYF. The V call is TRBV30, the J call TRBJ2-3; no firm D call. This CDR3 comprises 16 residues. Looked up from germline, CDR1 is GTSNPN and CDR2 is SVGIG (reference sequence). V shed 0 bases and J shed 1 base, with 14 bases lying between them. Based on the CDR3 plus reference TRBV30 and TRBJ2-3, the full variable domain is SQTIHQWPATLVQPVGSPLSLECTVEGTSNPNLYWYRQAAGRGLQLLFYSVGIGQISSEVPQNLSASRPQDRQFILSSKKLLLSDSGFYLCAWSVVESTGTDTQYFGPGTRLTVL.

This clone was seen only a few times. This chain joins TRBV6-5 and TRBJ2-4; D is perhaps TRBD1 (6 bases). The CDR3 has 16 amino acids. The germline CDR1 and CDR2 sequences are MNHEY and SVGAGI. Deletions cut 0 bases from V and 5 bases from J, with 14 bases between. CDR3 nucleotide sequence: TGTGCCAGCAGTTACTCTCCCCAGGGGCAGCAAAACATTCAGTACTTC. Protein: CASSYSPQGQQNIQYF.

This clone turned up a few times. The chain recombines TRBV14 with TRBJ2-5; a possible D gene is TRBD2 (6 bases). The germline CDR1 and CDR2 sequences are SGHDN and FVKESK. The V gene lost 1 base and the J gene lost 5 bases, with 14 bases spanning the gap. The CDR3 is 15 amino acids. The CDR3 loop reads CASSQGWISGETQYF. DNA for the CDR3: TGTGCCAGCAGCCAAGGGTGGATAAGCGGGGAGACCCAGTACTTC.

The chain recombines TRBV7-9 with TRBJ1-4; D not resolved. CDR3 length: 15 amino acids. Trimming removed 4 bases at V and 10 bases at J, with 19 bases between. CDR1 is SEHNR and CDR2 is FQNEAQ in the germline V gene (reference sequence). CDR3 nucleotides: TGTGCCAGCAGCTCCGGAGTGGTGGGCTTGGGAAAACTGTTTTTT. Amino acids: CASSSGVVGLGKLFF.

This clone has just a few counts. The chain has TRBV6-5 and TRBJ2-1; D may correspond to TRBD1 or TRBD2 (5 bases each). This CDR3 is 11 amino acids long. Germline V gene data show CDR1 as MNHEY and CDR2 as SVGAGI. Trimming stripped 7 bases from V and 15 bases from J, with 16 bases between. Written as DNA, the CDR3 is TGTGCCAGCACCTTGGGGGATCAGAGGTTCTTC. Its protein is CASTLGDQRFF.

In its sample, this clone was seen a few times. The chain links TRBV7-9 to TRBJ2-2, with TRBD1 as a possible D gene (5 bases). Trimming pared 2 bases from V and 1 base from J, leaving 5 bases between. The CDR3 has 14 amino acids. Germline CDR1 and CDR2: SEHNR and FQNEAQ (reference sequence). CDR3 amino acids: CASSLQGNTGELFF. In DNA, the CDR3 is TGTGCCAGCAGCTTACAGGGGAACACCGGGGAGCTGTTTTTT.

In this sample, this clone turned up a few times. The chain employs TRBV7-2 and TRBJ2-7; D gene ambiguous. This CDR3 has 14 residues. Germline V lookup: CDR1 SGHTA, CDR2 FQGNSA. Trimming stripped 0 bases from V and 0 bases from J, with 6 bases between. The CDR3 loop reads CASSLAGSSYEQYF. CDR3 nucleotide sequence: TGTGCCAGCAGCTTAGCCGGATCCTCCTACGAGCAGTACTTC.

This clone was detected many times. V and J are TRBV30 and TRBJ2-1, with 7 positions matching TRBD2. J was trimmed by 1 base and V by 2 bases; bases with no gene match: 2. The CDR3 covers 14 residues. The germline V gene encodes CDR1 GTSNPN and CDR2 SVGIG (reference sequence). CDR3 coding DNA: TGTGCCTGGAGTAGTAGCGGGTCCTACAATGAGCAGTTCTTC. Residues: CAWSSSGSYNEQFF.

There are a few counts of this clone. This sequence joins TRBV12-5 and TRBJ2-1; 10 bases are shared with TRBD1. With 0 bases clipped from V and 5 bases from J, the junction kept 1 base outside the gene matches. CDR1 and CDR2 (germline): LGHNT, FRNRAP. The CDR3 runs 15 residues. The CDR3 sequence: CASGLVDRGDNEQFF. The CDR3 coding sequence is TGTGCTAGTGGTTTGGTGGACAGGGGGGACAATGAGCAGTTCTTC.

This clone occurred a few times. This chain links TRBV25-1 with TRBJ1-1, with no clear D. Germline CDR1 MGHDK, CDR2 SYGVNS. The V end was cut by 6 bases, the J end by 8 bases, with 10 bases between. The CDR3 spans 11 residues. The CDR3 nucleotides read TGTGCCAGCAGCGCACAAGTGGAAGCTTTCTTT. Its translation is CASSAQVEAFF. Based on the CDR3 plus reference TRBV25-1 and TRBJ1-1, the full variable domain is EADIYQTPRYLVIGTGKKITLECSQTMGHDKMYWYQQDPGMELHLIHYSYGVNSTEKGDLSSESTVSRIRTEHFPLTLESARPSHTSQYLCASSAQVEAFFGQGTRLTVV.

This clone was recorded at least ten times. The chain employs TRBV7-2 and TRBJ2-5; D remains unclear. Germline CDR1 SGHTA, CDR2 FQGNSA. The CDR3 is 13 residues long. Trimming removed 5 bases at V and 8 bases at J, with 15 bases between. CDR3 nucleotides: TGTGCCAGCAGCAGAGACCCCTCGGCCACCCAGTACTTC. It specifies CASSRDPSATQYF.

This clone was counted between two and nine times. The chain links TRBV13 to TRBJ2-5, with a tentative D call TRBD1 (6 bases). Germline lookup yields CDR1 PRHDT and CDR2 FYEKMQ (reference sequence). This CDR3 comprises 14 residues. Trimming removed 5 bases from V and 5 bases from J, with 15 bases in between. CDR3 region: CASSTHRARETQYF. CDR3 sequence (DNA): TGTGCCAGCAGCACTCACAGGGCCCGGGAGACCCAGTACTTC.

The table lists this clone with a few counts. This chain joins TRBV7-2 and TRBJ2-4, with TRBD1 identical over 9 bases. V trimming: 5 bases; J trimming: 5 bases; junction bases outside the gene matches: 4. CDR1 is SGHTA and CDR2 is FQGNSA in the germline V gene. The CDR3 is 14 amino acids. This CDR3 is CASSPRDRENIQYF. As DNA, the CDR3 is TGTGCCAGCAGCCCCCGGGACAGGGAAAACATTCAGTACTTC.

This rearrangement joins TRBV6-5 to TRBJ1-2, with D unclear. The V gene lost 6 bases and the J gene lost 8 bases, with 13 bases spanning the gap. The CDR3 runs to 12 residues. CDR1 and CDR2 (germline): MNHEY, SVGAGI. CDR3 DNA: TGTGCCAGCAGAACAAGGCAGGACGGCTACACCTTC. Translation gives CASRTRQDGYTF.

Details on this clone: At one boundary the junction diverges from the germline segment, which might be a read error. The V call is TRBV30, the J call TRBJ1-1; 7 bases line up with TRBD1. Germline loops: CDR1 GTSNPN, CDR2 SVGIG (reference sequence). The CDR3 length is 14 residues. CDR3 bases: TGTTCCTGGAGACGACAGGGACTAAACACTGAAGCTTTCTTT. Translated: CSWRRQGLNTEAFF.

This clone was observed a few times. This chain links TRBV9 with TRBJ1-1, with 7 bases fitting TRBD1. Trimming took 4 bases from V and 0 from J; bases not matched to a gene: 3. The germline V gene has CDR1 SGDLS and CDR2 YYNGEE. The CDR3 loop spans 14 amino acids. The CDR3 loop reads CASSPTGMNTEAFF. The CDR3 region has the DNA TGTGCCAGCAGCCCGACAGGGATGAACACTGAAGCTTTCTTT.

The sample holds a few counts of this clone. This sequence joins TRBV4-3 and TRBJ2-2, with D perhaps TRBD2 (5 bases). With 1 base removed from V and 4 bases from J, the gap between germline ends came to 16 bases. This CDR3 is 17 amino acids long. Germline CDR1 reads LGHNA; CDR2 reads YSLEER. In nucleotides, the CDR3 is TGCGCCAGCAGCCAAGGAGAGGGCAACGGCTTCACCGGGGAGCTGTTTTTT. Translation: CASSQGEGNGFTGELFF.

This clone was observed a handful of times. The chain employs TRBV4-1 and TRBJ2-5; a weak D match, TRBD2 (7 bases). With 0 bases removed from V and 4 bases from J, the gap between germline ends came to 15 bases. Looked up from germline, CDR1 is MGHRA and CDR2 is YSYEKL. The CDR3 is 16 residues long. In DNA form, the CDR3 reads TGCGCCAGCAGCCAAGATCCAGGGGCGGGAGCAGAGACCCAGTACTTC. Protein product: CASSQDPGAGAETQYF.

The J gene is TRBJ2-3, the V gene TRBV4-3; 7 nucleotides match TRBD1. Germline CDR1 is LGHNA and CDR2 is YSLEER. Trimming cost V 0 bases and J 5 bases; bases outside gene matches: 11. This CDR3 spans 17 amino acids. CDR3 region: CASSQDWDSQWGDTQYF. CDR3 coding DNA: TGCGCCAGCAGCCAAGATTGGGACAGCCAATGGGGAGATACGCAGTATTTT.

This chain connects TRBV5-4 to TRBJ2-3; D not certain. Germline values: CDR1 SGHNT, CDR2 YYREEE (reference sequence). The CDR3 sequence is 11 residues long. Trimming removed 4 bases at V and 4 bases at J, with 4 bases between. Here the CDR3 reads CASSHSDTQYF. CDR3 sequence (DNA): TGTGCCAGCAGCCATTCAGATACGCAGTATTTT.